This TCR beta chain derives from a study of CXCR3-negative and CXCR3-positive naive CD8 T cells. Study details: Per library, roughly 1.4 +/- 0.3 million reads; about 150 million TRB reads overall. Study-level points and caveats: CXCR3-negative and CXCR3-positive naive cells shared comparable TRBV-TRBJ usage, but memory cells did not.

Regarding this clonotype: Its specificity is unknown.

Every subset of CD8+ T cells was sorted in triplicate at roughly 300,000 cells each. Via 5' RACE with UMI labels, TRB cDNA libraries were prepared. TCRdb reprocessed the 5' RACE reads and stores each CDR3 protein as one record, lacking DNA. The sample totals about 45,000 distinct CDR3 sequences; its top ten clones hold around 11%. Germline lookup yields CDR1 PRHDT and CDR2 FYEKMQ (reference sequence). CDR3 length: 12 residues. The TCR originated in a human donor in good health. Some clones in this sample may be carry-over from other donors' samples. The sample comprised memory CD8+ T cells from blood. The chain recombines TRBV13 with TRBJ2-7. The chain's CDR3 is CASSANSYEQYF.